The rows below give T cell receptor beta chains drawn from one sample of a study of neurological immune-mediated disorders. TCRdb recomputed calls from the 5' RACE reads with MiXCR, one row per CDR3 protein. The data hold around 50,000 distinct CDR3 sequences, with around 3.5% observed a single time. Sequenced input: PBMCs. These receptors were collected from a woman in her 30s with multiple sclerosis. Each CDR3 is given with its conserved first and last residue. A D gene is named only where the DNA matches it firmly. Not all rows give a size; the values are once, few, many and, for expanded clones, a class.

cdr3_aa: CASRRAPDYNSPLHF
cdr3_nt: TGCGCCAGCAGGAGGGCTCCGGATTATAATTCACCCCTCCACTTT
j_call: TRBJ1-6
clone_size: many
d_call: NA
cdr3_length: 15
v_call: TRBV5-1

cdr3_aa: CASHALGDTQYF
cdr3_nt: TGTGCCAGTCACGCCCTCGGGGATACGCAGTATTTT
j_call: TRBJ2-3
clone_size: many
d_call: NA
cdr3_length: 12
v_call: TRBV2

cdr3_aa: CSARLDRDNYGYTF
cdr3_nt: TGCAGTGCTAGGCTGGACAGGGATAACTATGGCTACACCTTC
j_call: TRBJ1-2
clone_size: few
d_call: TRBD1
cdr3_length: 14
v_call: TRBV20-1

cdr3_aa: CASTATGSSLGGTQYF
cdr3_nt: TGTGCCAGCACAGCAACAGGGTCCTCCCTCGGGGGTACGCAGTATTTT
j_call: TRBJ2-3
clone_size: many
d_call: NA
cdr3_length: 16
v_call: TRBV6-6

cdr3_aa: CSVRWNTEAFF
cdr3_nt: TGCAGCGTGAGGTGGAACACTGAAGCTTTCTTT
j_call: TRBJ1-1
clone_size: many
d_call: NA
cdr3_length: 11
v_call: TRBV29-1

cdr3_aa: CASSRDRGTDTQYF
cdr3_nt: TGCGCCAGCAGCCGCGACAGGGGAACAGATACGCAGTATTTT
j_call: TRBJ2-3
clone_size: many
d_call: TRBD1
cdr3_length: 14
v_call: TRBV5-1

cdr3_aa: CASSTLAGDRYEQYF
cdr3_nt: TGTGCCAGCAGTACGCTAGCGGGAGATAGATACGAGCAGTACTTC
j_call: TRBJ2-7
clone_size: NA
d_call: TRBD2
cdr3_length: 15
v_call: TRBV6-1

cdr3_aa: CASSLRTSSTDTQYF
cdr3_nt: TGTGCCAGCAGCTTAAGGACTAGTAGCACAGATACGCAGTATTTT
j_call: TRBJ2-3
clone_size: many
d_call: TRBD2
cdr3_length: 15
v_call: TRBV5-6

cdr3_aa: CSARSGSTTETQYF
cdr3_nt: TGCAGTGCTCGAAGCGGCTCAACAACAGAGACCCAGTACTTC
j_call: TRBJ2-5
clone_size: NA
d_call: NA
cdr3_length: 14
v_call: TRBV20-1

cdr3_aa: CASSYSGGWSYNEQFF
cdr3_nt: TGTGCCAGCAGTTACTCGGGCGGATGGAGCTACAATGAGCAGTTCTTC
j_call: TRBJ2-1
clone_size: NA
d_call: NA
cdr3_length: 16
v_call: TRBV6-5

cdr3_aa: CASSVEGGSYNEQFF
cdr3_nt: TGTGCCAGCAGCGTAGAAGGGGGGTCCTACAATGAGCAGTTCTTC
j_call: TRBJ2-1
clone_size: many
d_call: NA
cdr3_length: 15
v_call: TRBV9

cdr3_aa: CASSQDMGTGELFF
cdr3_nt: TGTGCCAGCAGCCAAGACATGGGCACCGGGGAGCTGTTTTTT
j_call: TRBJ2-2
clone_size: many
d_call: NA
cdr3_length: 14
v_call: TRBV3-1

cdr3_aa: CAIKEMGLANEQYF
cdr3_nt: TGTGCCATCAAGGAAATGGGACTGGCTAACGAGCAGTACTTC
j_call: TRBJ2-7
clone_size: few
d_call: NA
cdr3_length: 14
v_call: TRBV10-3

cdr3_aa: CASSFNPLSGTRDNEQFF
cdr3_nt: TGTGCCAGCAGCTTTAATCCCCTAAGCGGGACCAGGGACAATGAGCAGTTCTTC
j_call: TRBJ2-1
clone_size: many
d_call: TRBD2
cdr3_length: 18
v_call: TRBV7-9

cdr3_aa: CSAVDYFYEQYF
cdr3_nt: TGCAGTGCCGTCGACTACTTCTACGAGCAGTACTTC
j_call: TRBJ2-7
clone_size: few
d_call: NA
cdr3_length: 12
v_call: TRBV20-1

cdr3_aa: CASGSGAANEQFF
cdr3_nt: TGCGCCAGCGGGTCGGGTGCGGCCAATGAGCAGTTCTTC
j_call: TRBJ2-1
clone_size: many
d_call: NA
cdr3_length: 13
v_call: TRBV5-1

cdr3_aa: CASTRGTEAFF
cdr3_nt: TGTGCCAGCACCCGGGGAACTGAAGCTTTCTTT
j_call: TRBJ1-1
clone_size: many
d_call: NA
cdr3_length: 11
v_call: TRBV25-1

cdr3_aa: CASKNPPGEKLFF
cdr3_nt: TGTGCCAGCAAAAACCCACCGGGAGAAAAACTGTTTTTT
j_call: TRBJ1-4
clone_size: many
d_call: NA
cdr3_length: 13
v_call: TRBV2

cdr3_aa: CASSEFGYNEQFF
cdr3_nt: TGTGCCAGCAGTGAATTTGGGTACAATGAGCAGTTCTTC
j_call: TRBJ2-1
clone_size: NA
d_call: NA
cdr3_length: 13
v_call: TRBV12-3/TRBV12-4

cdr3_aa: CSARDHWGGDNSPLHF
cdr3_nt: TGCAGTGCTAGAGATCACTGGGGCGGGGATAATTCACCCCTCCACTTT
j_call: TRBJ1-6
clone_size: many
d_call: NA
cdr3_length: 16
v_call: TRBV20-1

cdr3_aa: CASSPWRGAGDTQYF
cdr3_nt: TGCGCCAGCAGCCCGTGGCGGGGGGCAGGAGATACGCAGTATTTT
j_call: TRBJ2-3
clone_size: many
d_call: TRBD2
cdr3_length: 15
v_call: TRBV5-1

cdr3_aa: CASRPQGATEKLFF
cdr3_nt: TGTGCCAGCAGACCACAGGGGGCTACTGAAAAACTGTTTTTT
j_call: TRBJ1-4
clone_size: many
d_call: TRBD1
cdr3_length: 14
v_call: TRBV12-3/TRBV12-4

cdr3_aa: CASSGGRGQPQNF
cdr3_nt: TGTGCCAGCTCAGGAGGGCGCGGACAGCCCCAGAATTTT
j_call: TRBJ1-5
clone_size: few
d_call: NA
cdr3_length: 13
v_call: TRBV18

cdr3_aa: CASSQDPALNTEAFF
cdr3_nt: TGTGCCAGCAGCCAAGATCCGGCCTTGAACACTGAAGCTTTCTTT
j_call: TRBJ1-1
clone_size: many
d_call: NA
cdr3_length: 15
v_call: TRBV14

cdr3_aa: CASSLTQGAGQPQNF
cdr3_nt: TGTGCCAGCAGTTTAACCCAGGGGGCTGGTCAGCCCCAGAATTTT
j_call: TRBJ1-5
clone_size: few
d_call: TRBD1
cdr3_length: 15
v_call: TRBV27

cdr3_aa: CASSLAPGYEQYF
cdr3_nt: TGCGCCAGCAGCTTGGCCCCCGGCTACGAGCAGTACTTC
j_call: TRBJ2-7
clone_size: many
d_call: NA
cdr3_length: 13
v_call: TRBV5-1

cdr3_aa: CASSLGQGEAFF
cdr3_nt: TGCGCCAGCAGCTTAGGACAGGGGGAAGCTTTCTTT
j_call: TRBJ1-1
clone_size: many
d_call: TRBD1
cdr3_length: 12
v_call: TRBV5-1

cdr3_aa: CAISETGTATYGLHF
cdr3_nt: TGTGCCATCAGTGAGACTGGGACAGCCACCTATGGCCTCCACTTT
j_call: TRBJ1-6
clone_size: many
d_call: TRBD1
cdr3_length: 15
v_call: TRBV10-3

cdr3_aa: CASRRQLVGAFYEQYF
cdr3_nt: TGTGCCAGCAGACGGCAACTAGTTGGCGCTTTCTACGAGCAGTACTTC
j_call: TRBJ2-7
clone_size: many
d_call: NA
cdr3_length: 16
v_call: TRBV27

cdr3_aa: CSAETQETQYF
cdr3_nt: TGCAGTGCGGAGACACAAGAGACCCAGTACTTC
j_call: TRBJ2-5
clone_size: many
d_call: NA
cdr3_length: 11
v_call: TRBV20-1

cdr3_aa: CASSYSRQGAYEQYF
cdr3_nt: TGTGCCAGCAGTTACTCGAGGCAGGGGGCCTACGAGCAGTACTTC
j_call: TRBJ2-7
clone_size: many
d_call: TRBD1
cdr3_length: 15
v_call: TRBV6-5

cdr3_aa: CASTPMPPGTEAFF
cdr3_nt: TGTGCCAGCACCCCGATGCCTCCGGGGACTGAAGCTTTCTTT
j_call: TRBJ1-1
clone_size: many
d_call: NA
cdr3_length: 14
v_call: TRBV12-3/TRBV12-4

cdr3_aa: CASSLVRGGDGYTF
cdr3_nt: TGCGCCAGCAGCTTGGTCAGGGGAGGCGATGGCTACACCTTC
j_call: TRBJ1-2
clone_size: many
d_call: NA
cdr3_length: 14
v_call: TRBV5-1

cdr3_aa: CASSLGTGVADTEAFF
cdr3_nt: TGTGCCAGCAGCTTAGGGACAGGGGTTGCGGACACTGAAGCTTTCTTT
j_call: TRBJ1-1
clone_size: many
d_call: TRBD1
cdr3_length: 16
v_call: TRBV7-6

cdr3_aa: CASSPTRAAYEQYF
cdr3_nt: TGTGCCAGCAGCCCCACCCGGGCCGCCTACGAGCAGTACTTC
j_call: TRBJ2-7
clone_size: many
d_call: NA
cdr3_length: 14
v_call: TRBV7-2

cdr3_aa: CASSDRFADSSEQYF
cdr3_nt: TGTGCCAGCAGTGACAGGTTCGCCGACAGTAGCGAGCAGTACTTC
j_call: TRBJ2-7
clone_size: many
d_call: NA
cdr3_length: 15
v_call: TRBV2

cdr3_aa: CATSDFRAEAPRYEQYF
cdr3_nt: TGTGCCACCAGTGATTTCCGCGCGGAGGCCCCTCGCTACGAGCAGTACTTC
j_call: TRBJ2-7
clone_size: many
d_call: NA
cdr3_length: 17
v_call: TRBV24-1

cdr3_aa: CASSFRGGDTEAFF
cdr3_nt: TGTGCCAGCAGCTTCAGGGGAGGGGACACTGAAGCTTTCTTT
j_call: TRBJ1-1
clone_size: few
d_call: NA
cdr3_length: 14
v_call: TRBV7-9

cdr3_aa: CASSFMTGESSEQYF
cdr3_nt: TGTGCCAGCAGCTTCATGACTGGAGAGTCAAGCGAGCAGTACTTC
j_call: TRBJ2-7
clone_size: many
d_call: NA
cdr3_length: 15
v_call: TRBV7-6

cdr3_aa: CASSRTGSEQYF
cdr3_nt: TGTGCCAGCAGCCGGACAGGGAGCGAGCAGTACTTC
j_call: TRBJ2-7
clone_size: many
d_call: TRBD1
cdr3_length: 12
v_call: TRBV5-5

cdr3_aa: CSARAGGTYEQYF
cdr3_nt: TGCAGTGCTAGAGCGGGGGGAACCTACGAGCAGTACTTC
j_call: TRBJ2-7
clone_size: many
d_call: TRBD2
cdr3_length: 13
v_call: TRBV20-1

cdr3_aa: CASSPSPQPQNF
cdr3_nt: TGTGCCAGCAGTCCGTCTCCTCAGCCCCAGAATTTT
j_call: TRBJ1-5
clone_size: many
d_call: NA
cdr3_length: 12
v_call: TRBV12-3/TRBV12-4

cdr3_aa: CASSLEEILGEQYF
cdr3_nt: TGCGCCAGCAGCTTGGAAGAGATTCTCGGCGAGCAGTACTTC
j_call: TRBJ2-7
clone_size: many
d_call: NA
cdr3_length: 14
v_call: TRBV5-1

cdr3_aa: CASSLGSTDTQYF
cdr3_nt: TGTGCCAGCAGCCTCGGGAGCACAGATACGCAGTATTTT
j_call: TRBJ2-3
clone_size: few
d_call: NA
cdr3_length: 13
v_call: TRBV7-9

cdr3_aa: CASSQGPGTDLIPLNF
cdr3_nt: TGCGCCAGCAGCCAAGGACCGGGGACGGACCTAATCCCCCTCAACTTT
j_call: TRBJ1-6
clone_size: many
d_call: NA
cdr3_length: 16
v_call: TRBV4-1

cdr3_aa: CSARSDLAGGPLRQFF
cdr3_nt: TGCAGTGCTAGGTCTGATCTAGCGGGAGGGCCGTTACGCCAGTTCTTC
j_call: TRBJ2-1
clone_size: many
d_call: TRBD2
cdr3_length: 16
v_call: TRBV20-1

cdr3_aa: CASSSLAGETQYF
cdr3_nt: TGTGCCAGCAGTTCACTAGCGGGGGAGACCCAGTACTTC
j_call: TRBJ2-5
clone_size: many
d_call: TRBD2
cdr3_length: 13
v_call: TRBV28

cdr3_aa: CASSSIAGGNTGELFF
cdr3_nt: TGTGCCAGCAGCTCCATAGCGGGGGGTAACACCGGGGAGCTGTTTTTT
j_call: TRBJ2-2
clone_size: many
d_call: TRBD2
cdr3_length: 16
v_call: TRBV5-5

cdr3_aa: CASSVGRGWDEQFF
cdr3_nt: TGTGCCAGCAGCGTAGGCCGGGGGTGGGATGAGCAGTTCTTC
j_call: TRBJ2-1
clone_size: few
d_call: NA
cdr3_length: 14
v_call: TRBV9

cdr3_aa: CASSAGTGVNYGYTF
cdr3_nt: TGTGCCAGCAGCGCCGGGACAGGGGTCAACTATGGCTACACCTTC
j_call: TRBJ1-2
clone_size: many
d_call: TRBD1
cdr3_length: 15
v_call: TRBV3-1

cdr3_aa: CSARDPGTGVSQPQHF
cdr3_nt: TGCAGTGCTAGAGATCCCGGGACAGGGGTGAGTCAGCCCCAGCATTTT
j_call: TRBJ1-5
clone_size: many
d_call: TRBD1
cdr3_length: 16
v_call: TRBV20-1

cdr3_aa: CSTGRGGSTDTQYF
cdr3_nt: TGCAGTACTGGGCGGGGAGGCTCCACAGATACGCAGTATTTT
j_call: TRBJ2-3
clone_size: many
d_call: NA
cdr3_length: 14
v_call: TRBV20-1

cdr3_aa: CASSGPGQGGNSPLHF
cdr3_nt: TGCGCCAGCAGCGGACCGGGACAGGGGGGGAATTCACCCCTCCACTTT
j_call: TRBJ1-6
clone_size: many
d_call: TRBD1
cdr3_length: 16
v_call: TRBV5-1